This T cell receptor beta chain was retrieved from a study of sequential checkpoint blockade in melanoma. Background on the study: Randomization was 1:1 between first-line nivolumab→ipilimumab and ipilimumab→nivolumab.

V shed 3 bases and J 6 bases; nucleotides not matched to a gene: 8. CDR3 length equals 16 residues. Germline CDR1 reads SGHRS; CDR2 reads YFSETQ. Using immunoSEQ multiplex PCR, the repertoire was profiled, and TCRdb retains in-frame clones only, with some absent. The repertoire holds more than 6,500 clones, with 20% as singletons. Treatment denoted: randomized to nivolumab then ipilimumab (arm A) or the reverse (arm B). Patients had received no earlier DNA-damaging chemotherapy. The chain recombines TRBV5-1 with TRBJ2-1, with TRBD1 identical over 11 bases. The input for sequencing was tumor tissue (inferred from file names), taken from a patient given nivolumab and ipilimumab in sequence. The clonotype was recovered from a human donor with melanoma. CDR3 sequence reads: CASSSTGTGGINEQFF. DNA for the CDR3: TGCGCCAGCAGCTCTACCGGGACAGGGGGGATCAATGAGCAGTTCTTC.